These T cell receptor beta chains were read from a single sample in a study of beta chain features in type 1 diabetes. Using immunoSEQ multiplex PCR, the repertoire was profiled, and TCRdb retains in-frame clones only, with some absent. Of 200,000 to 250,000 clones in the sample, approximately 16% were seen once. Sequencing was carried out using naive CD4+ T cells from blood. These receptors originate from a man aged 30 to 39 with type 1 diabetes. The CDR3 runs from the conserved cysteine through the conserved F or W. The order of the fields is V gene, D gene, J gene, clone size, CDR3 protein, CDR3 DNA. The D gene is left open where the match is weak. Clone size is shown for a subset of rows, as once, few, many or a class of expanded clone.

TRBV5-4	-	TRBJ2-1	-	CASSESYNEQFF	TGTGCCAGCAGCGAATCCTACAATGAGCAGTTCTTC
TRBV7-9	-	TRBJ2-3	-	CASSSAQTDTQYF	TGTGCCAGCAGCTCTGCACAGACAGATACGCAGTATTTT
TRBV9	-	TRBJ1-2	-	CASSARDPLYGYTF	TGTGCCAGCAGCGCCAGGGACCCACTCTATGGCTACACCTTC
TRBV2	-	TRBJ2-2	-	CASRGQWNTGELFF	TGTGCCAGCAGAGGACAGTGGAACACCGGGGAGCTGTTTTTT
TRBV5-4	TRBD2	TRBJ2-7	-	CASKASGSIYEQYF	TGTGCCAGCAAGGCTAGCGGGAGTATCTACGAGCAGTACTTC
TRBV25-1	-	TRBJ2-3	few	CASSEAGLTDTQYF	TGTGCCAGCAGTGAAGCGGGACTCACAGATACGCAGTATTTT
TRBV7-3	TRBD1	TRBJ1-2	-	CASSPGQGYGYTF	TGTGCCAGCAGTCCGGGACAGGGCTATGGCTACACCTTC
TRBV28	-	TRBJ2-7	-	CASSGPLAGEQYF	TGTGCCAGCAGTGGACCCCTCGCCGGCGAGCAGTACTTC
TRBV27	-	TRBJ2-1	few	CASGQLTYNEQFF	TGTGCCAGCGGACAGTTAACCTACAATGAGCAGTTCTTC
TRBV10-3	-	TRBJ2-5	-	CAISDGGEVDF	TGTGCCATCAGTGATGGGGGAGAGGTGGACTTC
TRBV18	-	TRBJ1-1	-	CASSPSGDTEAFF	TGTGCCAGCTCACCGTCAGGTGACACTGAAGCTTTCTTT
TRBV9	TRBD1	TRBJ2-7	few	CASSLTGVSYEQYF	TGTGCCAGCAGCTTAACAGGGGTAAGCTACGAGCAGTACTTC
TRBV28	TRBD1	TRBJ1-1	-	CASSYRGDNTEAFF	TGTGCCAGCAGCTACAGGGGTGATAATACTGAAGCTTTCTTT
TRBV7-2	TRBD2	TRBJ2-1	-	CASSLGTSGFNEQFF	TGTGCCAGCAGCTTAGGGACTAGCGGGTTCAATGAGCAGTTCTTC
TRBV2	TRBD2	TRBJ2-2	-	CASSEGLAANTGELFF	TGTGCCAGCAGTGAAGGCCTAGCGGCGAACACCGGGGAGCTGTTTTTT
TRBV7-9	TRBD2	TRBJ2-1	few	CASSPRGLAGANEQFF	TGTGCCAGCAGCCCGAGGGGGCTAGCGGGAGCTAATGAGCAGTTCTTC
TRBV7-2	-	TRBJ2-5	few	CASSLFRERETQYF	TGTGCCAGCAGCTTGTTCCGGGAGAGAGAGACCCAGTACTTC